This T cell receptor (beta chain) was identified in a study of cytomegalovirus exposure and HLA in healthy donors. Concerning this clone: Antigen unknown.

Study-level points and caveats: Presence/absence analyses assumed roughly uniform sequencing depth across donors, which may not hold. Analysis was carried out at a later point, and it linked a missense DCLRE1C variant to TCR beta V- and J-gene trimming.

This PCR relied on a set of 60 Vbeta primers and 13 Jbeta primers. Per the original data handling: Roughly 11 million shared chains were among the 65 million to 85 million unique TCR beta chains that a later analysis counted. The table came from immunoSEQ multiplex PCR; TCRdb's copy has only in-frame clones and leaves some out. V and J calls plus clone size are reproduced from that table; the DNA served to infer D and trimming. The table shows over 150,000 clones, with approximately 71% occurring only once. Unmatched junction bases numbered 2, after V lost 5 bases and J lost 1 base. Germline assignment: CDR1 MNHEY and CDR2 SMNVEV (reference sequence). The CDR3 is 14 amino acids.

This TCR was sampled from a woman in her late teens or twenties in good health and CMV-seropositive. Specimen: PBMCs. The chain is built from TRBV27 and TRBJ2-3; 8 bases are shared with TRBD2. The CDR3 loop is CASSQLAGTDTQYF. The DNA for the CDR3 is TGTGCCAGCAGTCAACTAGCGGGCACAGATACGCAGTATTTT.